This TCR beta chain originates from a study of shared clonotypes between healthy human individuals. The naive CD8 population came from CD45RO-negative cells selected for CCR7, without terminally differentiated effector memory CD45RA+ cells. Clones were sequenced by immunoSEQ multiplex PCR, and TCRdb holds only the in-frame ones, with some missing. Here the sample spans under 2,000,000 clones, approximately 94% being singletons. CDR1 and CDR2 from the germline V gene are SGHNT and YYREEE (reference sequence). The V segment lost 3 bases and the J segment 4 bases; nucleotides outside the gene matches: 3. This CDR3 contains 13 residues. Remarks on this clone: Its cognate antigen is unknown. A read error may explain this, as a much larger clone is one base away. The identical CDR3 is also encoded by other nucleotide sequences in the sample.

Whole-study findings and limits: The study sampled only blood, and tissue repertoires likely differ.

V usage is TRBV5-4 and J usage is TRBJ2-7, with TRBD1 matching 8 bases. This clonotype was sampled from a man younger than 30 in good health. The source material was naive CD8+ T cells sorted from blood. The CDR3 DNA reads as TGTGCCAGCAGCTGGACAGGGTCTTACGAGCAGTACTTC. Translated: CASSWTGSYEQYF.